This T cell receptor beta chain is from a study of CD8+ T cells in alopecia areata. The germline V and J ends were trimmed by 3 bases and 0 bases, with 11 bases remaining between them. Germline V gene data show CDR1 as MNHNS and CDR2 as SASEGT. The CDR3 totals 15 residues. In each case, RNA was isolated and then reverse transcribed into cDNA as the sequencing template. TCRdb keeps only in-frame clones here, not all; method: immunoSEQ multiplex PCR. Among 150,000 to 200,000 clones listed, approximately 57% were seen once. The treatment is: oral pan-JAK inhibitor, 5-10 mg twice daily. This sequence joins TRBV6-1 and TRBJ1-2; no reliable D call. The clonotype originates from a human donor with alopecia areata. This sample comprised CD4+ T cells sorted from blood, obtained at week 24, from a patient treated with tofacitinib. CDR3 coding DNA: TGTGCCAGCAGTGAGACGGGGTGGACTAACTATGGCTACACCTTC. Residues: CASSETGWTNYGYTF.